This T cell receptor (beta chain) was profiled in a study of beta chain features in type 1 diabetes. Broader study findings: People with Type 1 diabetes carried modestly yet significantly shorter TCRB CDR3s in all four CD4+ subsets.

The sequenced template was cDNA made from the entire isolated RNA. Profiling relied on immunoSEQ multiplex PCR, and the TCRdb table lists in-frame clones only, not all of them. This sample has more than 300,000 clones, with 8.5% to 10% found just once. This clone was observed a few times. Its antigen remains unknown. The sample has other DNA sequences that encode this CDR3 too. Sorted populations all exceeded 95% purity. Looked up from germline, CDR1 is SGHTA and CDR2 is FQGNSA. The CDR3 covers 14 residues. V was pared by 0 bases and J by 2 bases, with 7 bases between. The TCR sequence derives from a man under 40 with type 1 diabetes. V usage is TRBV7-2 and J usage is TRBJ2-5; D is unresolved. Sequencing used central memory CD4+ T cells from blood. The CDR3 DNA reads TGTGCCAGCAGCTTAGCCGGCTCACAAGAGACCCAGTACTTC. Its translation: CASSLAGSQETQYF.